A selection of T cell receptor beta chains follows, all from one sample in a study of T cell changes during pregnancy in multiple sclerosis. Sequencing used immunoSEQ multiplex PCR; TCRdb keeps in-frame clones, though not all of them. Here the sample spans around 41,000 clones, 90% to 95% being singletons. The input for sequencing was CD4+ T cells from peripheral blood mononuclear cells, taken in the third trimester of pregnancy. The receptors originated from a female donor in good health, enrolled as a control in a pregnancy study. The CDR3 runs from the conserved cysteine through the conserved F or W. Each record gives: clone size, V gene, J gene, D gene, CDR3 DNA, CDR3 protein. D genes are given only for firm matches. Where a row states a size, it is once, few, many or the class of an expanded clone; other rows omit it.

>.|TRBV5-8|TRBJ1-5|.
TGTGCCAGCAGCTTACAGGGTCGTGTGAGCAATCAGCCCCAGCATTTT
CASSLQGRVSNQPQHF
>.|TRBV30|TRBJ2-3|.
TGTGCCTGGAGTGCGACTAAAGATACGCAGTATTTT
CAWSATKDTQYF
>.|TRBV27|TRBJ2-1|TRBD2
TGTGCCAGCAGTTTATGGCCCTCCGGGACTAGCGGGAAACGCAATGAGCAGTTCTTC
CASSLWPSGTSGKRNEQFF
>.|TRBV7-8|TRBJ2-1|TRBD2
TGTGCCAGCATTAATGGGGGACTAGAGACTGAGCAGTTCTTC
CASINGGLETEQFF
>.|TRBV27|TRBJ1-2|TRBD1
TGTGCCAGCCGATCTCAGACAGGGAACTATGGCTACACCTTC
CASRSQTGNYGYTF
>.|TRBV6-5|TRBJ1-5|.
TGTGCCAGCAGCGATGGAGGGCCCCAGCATTTT
CASSDGGPQHF
>.|TRBV9|TRBJ2-3|TRBD2
TGTGCCAGCAGCGTAGGGACTAGCGGGGGTTACTCAGATACGCAGTATTTT
CASSVGTSGGYSDTQYF
>.|TRBV27|TRBJ1-3|.
TGTGCCAGCAGTTTAGCGGGGGCGGGAAACACCATATATTTT
CASSLAGAGNTIYF
>.|TRBV5-6|TRBJ1-1|.
TGTGCCAGCAGCCTAACAGGGCCAGGCACTGAAGCTTTCTTT
CASSLTGPGTEAFF
>once|TRBV13|TRBJ2-1|.
TGTGCCAGCAGCTTAGTCCGCTTCGGCGAGCGGTTCTTC
CASSLVRFGERFF
>.|TRBV5-1|TRBJ2-2|.
TGCGCCAGCAGCTACCCCACGGGGTTGACCGGGGAGCTGTTTTTT
CASSYPTGLTGELFF
>.|TRBV6-6|TRBJ1-5|.
TGTGCCAGCAGTTCTCAGGGGAGCAATCAGCCCCAGCATTTT
CASSSQGSNQPQHF
>.|TRBV27|TRBJ2-2|TRBD1
TGTGCCAGCAGTTCCCGGACAGGGCCCGGGGAGCTGTTTTTT
CASSSRTGPGELFF
>.|TRBV13|TRBJ1-3|.
TGTGCCAGCAGAAACAAGTTAGGAAACACCATATATTTT
CASRNKLGNTIYF
>.|TRBV27|TRBJ2-7|.
TGTGCCAGCAGTTCCCGACTAGCCTACGAGCAGTACTTC
CASSSRLAYEQYF
>.|TRBV19|TRBJ2-2|.
TGTGCCAGTAGTATAGGGCCGGGTGCGAACACCGGGGAGCTGTTTTTT
CASSIGPGANTGELFF
>.|TRBV11-2|TRBJ1-1|.
TGTGCCAGCAGCTTTAGAACGTCTAGGAACACTGAAGCTTTCTTT
CASSFRTSRNTEAFF
>.|TRBV29-1|TRBJ2-1|.
TGCAGCGACTCGACCGGGACACCAAATGAGCAGTTCTTC
CSDSTGTPNEQFF
>.|TRBV5-4|TRBJ2-3|TRBD2
TGTGCCAGCAGCTTGGAGGCGGGGGGGCGATCAGATACGCAGTATTTT
CASSLEAGGRSDTQYF
>.|TRBV7-9|TRBJ2-7|.
TGTGCCAGCAGCTCCGCGTTGCACGAGCAGTACTTC
CASSSALHEQYF
>.|TRBV29-1|TRBJ2-2|.
TGCAGCGTTGCCACAGGACAAAGGATCGCAAGCACCGGGGAGCTGTTTTTT
CSVATGQRIASTGELFF
>.|TRBV6-1|TRBJ2-7|.
TGTGCCAGCAGTCCGACAGCTTCCTACGAGCAGTACTTC
CASSPTASYEQYF
>.|TRBV19|TRBJ1-1|TRBD1
TGTGCCAGTCACCGAGACAGGGAGAACACTGAAGCTTTCTTT
CASHRDRENTEAFF
>.|TRBV5-1|TRBJ2-1|TRBD2
TGCGCCAGCAGCTTCAGCGGCGGGGGAGCCCCCGTTCTGTTCTTC
CASSFSGGGAPVLFF
>.|TRBV19|TRBJ1-3|.
TGTGCCAGTGGCCGGGTCGGAAACACCATATATTTT
CASGRVGNTIYF
>.|TRBV18|TRBJ2-1|TRBD2
TGTGCCAGCTCACCATTCCGGGAGGGCCTGGGTAATGAGCAGTTCTTC
CASSPFREGLGNEQFF
>few|TRBV14|TRBJ2-7|TRBD2
TGTGCCAGCAGCCCTAGCGGCTACGAGCAGTACTTC
CASSPSGYEQYF
>once|TRBV6-1|TRBJ1-1|.
TGTGCCAACTTTCTAGGGAGGAACACTGAAGCTTTCTTT
CANFLGRNTEAFF
>.|TRBV5-5|TRBJ2-1|TRBD1
TGTGCCAGCAGCTTGGCTGGTTCCGGGACAGGGTGGCTGGAGGAGCAGTTCTTC
CASSLAGSGTGWLEEQFF
>.|TRBV2|TRBJ2-1|.
TGTGCCAGCAGTGAAGAGGGAGCGGGCTATGAGCAGTTCTTC
CASSEEGAGYEQFF
>.|TRBV9|TRBJ2-1|TRBD2
TGTGCCAGCAGCGTGGGGACTAGCGGGATCCATGAGCAGTTCTTC
CASSVGTSGIHEQFF
>.|TRBV30|TRBJ1-1|.
TGTGCCCGAGACATAAAGAGCTCTGAAGCTTTCTTT
CARDIKSSEAFF
>.|TRBV11-2|TRBJ2-1|.
TGTGCCAGCAGCACTACGACCCAATACAATGAGCAGTTCTTC
CASSTTTQYNEQFF
>.|TRBV6-5|TRBJ1-1|.
TGTGCCAGCAGTTACAATCGGGGTCAGACTGAAGCTTTCTTT
CASSYNRGQTEAFF
>.|TRBV9|TRBJ1-1|.
TGTGCCAGCAGGTCCCAGTTGAACACTGAAGCTTTCTTT
CASRSQLNTEAFF
>.|TRBV23-1|TRBJ2-1|.
TGCGCCAGCAGTCAAACCGCACGGGGACATCAATGCTCCTACAATGAGCAGTTCTTC
CASSQTARGHQCSYNEQFF
>medium-sized|TRBV19|TRBJ2-2|.
TGTGCCAGTACTTATTCTATCGTCACCGGGGAGCTGTTTTTT
CASTYSIVTGELFF
>.|TRBV19|TRBJ1-2|.
TGTGCCAGTAGCGAGACTCCGACAGGCCTGAACTATGGCTACACCTTC
CASSETPTGLNYGYTF
>.|TRBV10-3|TRBJ2-2|.
TGTGCCATCAGTCGAACTAGCACCTTCACCGGGGAGCTGTTTTTT
CAISRTSTFTGELFF
>.|TRBV6-5|TRBJ2-7|.
TGTGCCAGCAGTAGGAGTTCCAGCTCCTACGAGCAGTACTTC
CASSRSSSSYEQYF
>.|TRBV15|TRBJ1-1|.
TGTGCCACCAGCAGAGTCCGAGCCGCGGGGAACACTGAAGCTTTCTTT
CATSRVRAAGNTEAFF
>.|TRBV18|TRBJ1-5|.
TGTGCCAGCTCACCGGGGTATGGGGGGGAAGGCAATCAGCCCCAGCATTTT
CASSPGYGGEGNQPQHF
>.|TRBV7-6|TRBJ2-1|.
TGTGCCAGCAGCTTAGGGGCAGGGGCCGATGAGCAGTTCTTC
CASSLGAGADEQFF
>.|TRBV6-1|TRBJ1-1|TRBD1
TGTGCCAGCAGTGCACAGGGGGCGCATACTGAAGCTTTCTTT
CASSAQGAHTEAFF
>.|TRBV6-1|TRBJ1-1|.
TGTGCCAGCAGTGTGGAGGGTTTTTTGGGGGAAGCTTTCTTT
CASSVEGFLGEAFF
>.|TRBV28|TRBJ2-1|.
TGTGCCAGCTTACGGGGGAGTCTTTGGAATGAGCAGTTCTTC
CASLRGSLWNEQFF
>.|TRBV7-2|TRBJ2-7|TRBD2
TGTGCCAGCAGCCTGACTAGCGGGATGAAGTACTTC
CASSLTSGMKYF
>.|TRBV30|TRBJ2-3|.
TGTGCCTGGAGATCGAGGGCGGCGGATACGCAGTATTTT
CAWRSRAADTQYF
>.|TRBV10-3|TRBJ2-7|.
TGTGCCATCAGGGGCCACGAGCAGTACTTC
CAIRGHEQYF
>.|TRBV6-6|TRBJ2-3|.
TGTGCCAGCAGTTACTCTCGGGCAGGGGGCACAGATACGCAGTATTTT
CASSYSRAGGTDTQYF
>.|TRBV11-2|TRBJ2-5|TRBD2
TGTGCCAGCAGCTTAGAAGCGGGATTAGGTTTCGGGACCCAGTACTTC
CASSLEAGLGFGTQYF
>.|TRBV28|TRBJ2-6|TRBD2
TGTGCCAGCACCTCTAGCGGGAGGGCCCTTGGGGCCAACGTCCTGACTTTC
CASTSSGRALGANVLTF
>.|TRBV28|TRBJ2-7|.
TGTGCCAGCAGACGGGACTTATCCTACGAGCAGTACTTC
CASRRDLSYEQYF
>.|TRBV28|TRBJ2-7|.
TGTGCCAGCAGTCCAACCGGGGTCCCCTACGAGCAGTACTTC
CASSPTGVPYEQYF
>.|TRBV4-1|TRBJ1-2|.
TGCGCCAGCAGCCAAGGGGCTGACACCCGTCGCTATGGCTACACCTTC
CASSQGADTRRYGYTF
>.|TRBV30|TRBJ2-3|TRBD2
TGTGCCTGGAGCCTACTAGCGGGGGCAATAGATACGCAGTATTTT
CAWSLLAGAIDTQYF
>.|TRBV27|TRBJ2-6|.
TGTGCCAGCAGTTCCCTGACAGGATCCTCAGGGGCCAACGTCCTGACTTTC
CASSSLTGSSGANVLTF
>.|TRBV7-2|TRBJ2-4|.
TGTGCCAGCAGCTTAGGTGACTCCGGAAACATTCAGTACTTC
CASSLGDSGNIQYF